This TCR beta chain was profiled in a study of chemoradiotherapy in HPV16-positive cancers. Profiled with immunoSEQ multiplex PCR; TCRdb holds only in-frame clones, not every one. The sample contains around 1,600 clones, 80% of which appear only once. Study results and limitations: The functional HPV-specific definition rests on just a couple of HPV16-positive patients.

As to this clone: As yet, its antigen is unknown.

This CDR3 spans 16 amino acids. V was pared by 6 bases and J by 5 bases, with 11 bases of the junction left unmatched. CDR1 is SNHLY and CDR2 is FYNNEI in the germline V gene. The sequence was collected from a human donor with HPV-associated anogenital cancer. The sample in question was tumor tissue, obtained from a patient who underwent chemoradiotherapy. This rearrangement joins TRBV2 to TRBJ2-2; TRBD1 aligns across 8 bases. The CDR3 is CASRGSTGATTGELFF. The CDR3 DNA is TGTGCCAGCAGGGGCTCGACAGGGGCAACTACCGGGGAGCTGTTTTTT.